The clone carrying this T cell receptor beta chain was observed a handful of times. Its antigen is unidentified. Per germline, CDR1 KGHSH and CDR2 LQKENI. This CDR3 is 15 amino acids long. The ends lost 3 bases at V and 0 bases at J; junction bases unmatched: 3. These data belong to a study of beta chain features in type 1 diabetes. Study-wide context: Patients and healthy donors were similar in age, gender and cell yields. Study results and caveats: The naive, central memory and Treg TCRB repertoires of patients appeared to be more similar to one another than those of healthy donors. The study left unresolved whether HLA type influences TCRB rearrangement.

Of the isolated RNA, all was reverse transcribed, and so the sequenced material was expressed TCRB transcripts. This table comes from immunoSEQ multiplex PCR, and its TCRdb copy is limited to in-frame clones, with some not included. Altogether about 620,000 clones are present, roughly 16% being singletons, with the ten largest covering approximately 0.099%. The sequenced sample consisted of naive CD4+ T cells from blood. The TCR originated in a man aged 18 to 29 in good health. The rearrangement links TRBV18 to TRBJ1-2, with 8 bases fitting TRBD1. This CDR3 is CASSPQTGANYGYTF. The CDR3 region has the DNA TGTGCCAGCTCACCGCAGACAGGGGCTAACTATGGCTACACCTTC.